The 24 T cell receptor beta chains below were found in one sample sequenced in a study of cytomegalovirus exposure and HLA in healthy donors. The PCR made use of 60 Vbeta and 13 Jbeta primers. The data were produced by immunoSEQ multiplex PCR, yet TCRdb's version contains in-frame clones alone and is incomplete. The sample holds approximately 190,000 clones; more than 75% are singletons and the top ten take over 5%. The specimen was PBMCs. All receptors derive from a woman aged 45-60 years in good health and CMV-seropositive.

This rearrangement joins TRBV9 to TRBJ2-1; 8 positions match TRBD2. The germline gives CDR1 SGDLS, CDR2 YYNGEE. Unmatched junction bases numbered 13, after V lost 3 bases and J lost 5 bases. This CDR3 comprises 17 residues. The DNA of the CDR3 is TGTGCCAGCAGCGCCTCTCCCCCGTTAGCGGGAAACAATGAGCAGTTCTTC. Amino acids: CASSASPPLAGNNEQFF.

V and J are TRBV10-3 and TRBJ1-5; weak D call: TRBD1 (5 bases). V dropped 7 bases and J dropped 5 bases, with 12 bases sitting between them. From germline, CDR1 is ENHRY and CDR2 SYGVKD. CDR3 length equals 13 residues. The CDR3 is CAITAGPDQPQHF. CDR3 bases: TGTGCCATCACGGCAGGGCCCGATCAGCCCCAGCATTTT.

This chain links TRBV2 with TRBJ1-5; possibly TRBD1 for D (6 bases). Per germline, CDR1 SNHLY and CDR2 FYNNEI. V lost 6 bases, J lost 2 bases, and 17 bases lay in between. This CDR3 is built from 16 residues. CDR3: CASSPPDSLGNQPQHF. The CDR3 region has the DNA TGTGCCAGCAGCCCGCCGGACAGCCTGGGCAATCAGCCCCAGCATTTT.

The gene calls are TRBV10-3 and TRBJ2-5; D possibly corresponds to TRBD1 (5 bases). V gave up 0 bases and J gave up 11 bases, with 19 bases separating them. Per the germline V gene, CDR1 is ENHRY and CDR2 is SYGVKD. The CDR3 sequence is 15 residues long. CDR3 sequence reads: CAISESSGQGHAQYF. CDR3 bases: TGTGCCATCAGTGAGTCATCTGGGCAGGGCCATGCGCAGTACTTC.

The V gene is TRBV25-1, the J gene TRBJ2-3, with TRBD2 matching over 7 bases. CDR1 and CDR2 from the germline V gene are MGHDK and SYGVNS. The CDR3 sequence is 14 residues long. V was pared by 6 bases and J by 8 bases, with 11 bases of the junction left unmatched. CDR3: CASRPALTSRTQYF. The CDR3 DNA is TGTGCCAGCAGACCCGCCTTGACTAGCCGTACGCAGTATTTT. The complete variable domain, with remaining parts taken from reference TRBV25-1 and TRBJ2-3, reads EADIYQTPRYLVIGTGKKITLECSQTMGHDKMYWYQQDPGMELHLIHYSYGVNSTEKGDLSSESTVSRIRTEHFPLTLESARPSHTSQYLCASRPALTSRTQYFGPGTRLTVL.

The chain links TRBV18 to TRBJ2-1; 11 bases map to TRBD1. Unmatched junction bases numbered 4, after V lost 3 bases and J lost 0 bases. The CDR3 runs 17 residues. Germline assignment: CDR1 KGHSH and CDR2 LQKENI. The DNA of the CDR3 is TGTGCCAGCTCACCCGGACAGGGGGCGACCTCCTACAATGAGCAGTTCTTC. This codes for CASSPGQGATSYNEQFF.

This chain uses TRBV28 with TRBJ1-5; TRBD1 matches at 10 bases. Trimming removed 6 bases from V and 1 base from J; junction bases left unmatched: 9. CDR3 length: 17 amino acids. The V gene's germline CDR1 is MDHEN and CDR2 SYDVKM. CDR3 DNA: TGTGCCAGCAGGCCCGGACAGGGGGGAAGGAGCAATCAGCCCCAGCATTTT. Its protein product is CASRPGQGGRSNQPQHF.

The chain combines TRBV7-9 with TRBJ2-6, with a weak D call TRBD1 (5 bases). Trimming cost V 5 bases and J 6 bases, with 17 bases left between them. CDR3 length: 16 amino acids. CDR1 and CDR2 (germline): SEHNR, FQNEAQ (reference sequence). The CDR3 DNA sequence: TGTGCCAGCAGCAGATCAGGGCTCTCACCGGCCAACGTCCTGACTTTC. This gives the protein CASSRSGLSPANVLTF.

The V and J genes are TRBV5-1 and TRBJ2-1; 9 positions match TRBD2. With 0 bases clipped from V and 0 bases from J, the junction kept 4 bases outside the gene matches. From germline, CDR1 is SGHRS and CDR2 YFSETQ. The CDR3 totals 17 residues. The CDR3 DNA reads TGCGCCAGCAGCTTGGCTAGCGGGGCAATCTCCTACAATGAGCAGTTCTTC. It specifies CASSLASGAISYNEQFF.

The gene calls are TRBV2 and TRBJ2-7; 9 nucleotides align to TRBD1. V shed 6 bases, J shed 2 bases, and the junction held 2 bases outside the gene matches. The CDR3 spans 13 residues. Germline V lookup: CDR1 SNHLY, CDR2 FYNNEI. The DNA for the CDR3 is TGTGCCAGCAGGGACAGGGGCCCCTACGAGCAGTACTTC. This encodes CASRDRGPYEQYF.

The rearrangement joins TRBV7-9 to TRBJ2-7, with 11 bases matching TRBD1. Trimming removed 0 bases from V and 6 bases from J; junction bases left unmatched: 4. The CDR3 spans 15 residues. The germline V gene has CDR1 SEHNR and CDR2 FQNEAQ (reference sequence). This CDR3 reads CASSLAGQGASEQYF. CDR3 nucleotides: TGTGCCAGCAGCTTAGCCGGACAGGGGGCAAGCGAGCAGTACTTC.

The chain links TRBV6-6 to TRBJ2-7; TRBD2 matches 8 bases. Looked up from germline, CDR1 is MNHNY and CDR2 is SVGAGI (reference sequence). The CDR3 is 14 amino acids. Germline trimming cut 6 bases from V and 2 bases from J; bases unmatched to any gene: 6. As DNA, the CDR3 is TGTGCCAGCAGAGGGGCGGGGGGTGCCTACGAGCAGTACTTC. It encodes CASRGAGGAYEQYF.

This chain links TRBV28 with TRBJ1-2; the match to TRBD1 covers 8 bases. The CDR3 has 13 residues. Germline V CDR1 and CDR2: MDHEN, SYDVKM. V lost 4 bases to trimming and J lost 3 bases; unmatched junction nucleotides: 1. In nucleotides, the CDR3 is TGTGCCAGCAGTTCGACAGGGGACTATGGCTACACCTTC. Translating gives CASSSTGDYGYTF.

This clone was seen a handful of times. The rearrangement links TRBV7-8 to TRBJ2-2; tentative D call: TRBD1 (5 bases). Germline loops: CDR1 SGHVS, CDR2 FQNEAQ. The CDR3 contains 14 residues. The V and J ends lost 5 bases and 5 bases respectively, with 12 bases between them. The CDR3 DNA reads TGTGCCAGCAGCCCAATAAGGGGTACCGGGGAGCTGTTTTTT. The encoded protein is CASSPIRGTGELFF.

This sequence joins TRBV28 and TRBJ1-2, with D possibly TRBD1 on 5 matching bases. In germline, CDR1 is MDHEN, CDR2 SYDVKM. V was pared by 6 bases and J by 4 bases, with 12 bases between. The CDR3 consists of 13 residues. The CDR3 sequence is CASSQNRIYGYTF. DNA for the CDR3: TGTGCCAGCAGCCAAAACAGGATCTATGGCTACACCTTC.

The gene calls are TRBV7-6 and TRBJ1-4; perhaps TRBD1 as D (5 bases). The CDR3 runs 19 residues. Germline V gene sequence: CDR1 SGHVS, CDR2 FNYEAQ. Trimming removed 4 bases from V and 4 bases from J, with 25 bases in between. DNA of the CDR3: TGTGCCAGCAGCTCCACGCGACAGATGCAGTTTTCTGGTAATGAAAAACTGTTTTTT. It yields the protein CASSSTRQMQFSGNEKLFF. The variable domain in full, completed from reference TRBV7-6 and TRBJ1-4, reads GAGVSQSPRYKVTKRGQDVALRCDPISGHVSLYWYRQALGQGPEFLTYFNYEAQQDKSGLPNDRFSAERPEGSISTLTIQRTEQRDSAMYRCASSSTRQMQFSGNEKLFFGSGTQLSVL.

V is TRBV5-4 and J is TRBJ2-5, with D maybe TRBD1 (6 bases). Germline-derived CDR1 and CDR2 are SGHNT and YYREEE (reference sequence). This CDR3 region has 13 residues. Trimming removed 4 bases at V and 4 bases at J, with 11 bases between. In nucleotides, the CDR3 is TGTGCCAGCAGCGCCGACAGGCGAGAGACCCAGTACTTC. This gives the protein CASSADRRETQYF.

Of note for this clone: At one of its ends the junction is not consistent with the germline gene, which may arise from a read error. The V and J genes are TRBV7-9 and TRBJ2-3; the D gene is possibly TRBD2 (5 bases). The germline V gene encodes CDR1 SEHNR and CDR2 FQNEAQ (reference sequence). The CDR3 consists of 14 residues. CDR3 residues: CSSSSPYGRATQYF. The DNA for the CDR3 is TGTTCCAGCAGCTCCCCTTATGGGAGAGCTACGCAGTATTTT.

The chain links TRBV5-6 to TRBJ2-5; 11 bases agree with TRBD2. With the DNA end fitting TRBJ2-7 better, the J assignment may be wrong. CDR1 is SGHDT and CDR2 is YYEEEE in the germline V gene. The length of the CDR3 is 17 residues. The chain's CDR3 is CASSPNRLAGTSYEQYF. The CDR3 DNA follows: TGTGCCAGCAGCCCCAATCGACTAGCGGGGACCTCCTACGAGCAGTACTTC.

V usage is TRBV19 and J usage is TRBJ2-1; 8 nucleotides agree with TRBD1. Germline loops: CDR1 LNHDA, CDR2 SQIVND (reference sequence). The V segment lost 6 bases and the J segment 8 bases; nucleotides outside the gene matches: 9. This CDR3 is 14 amino acids long. The CDR3 DNA is TGTGCCAGTAGGCAGGGGGCAGCGGGCTATGAGCAGTTCTTC. As protein: CASRQGAAGYEQFF.

This rearrangement joins TRBV6-5 to TRBJ1-2; 7 nucleotides match TRBD1. From germline, CDR1 is MNHEY and CDR2 SVGAGI. The CDR3 runs 14 residues. The V gene end was trimmed by 6 bases and the J gene end by 5 bases; junction bases not matched to a gene: 9. CDR3 nucleotides: TGTGCCAGCAGCCCAGGACAGGCGATATATGGCTACACCTTC. Translation gives CASSPGQAIYGYTF.

This chain uses TRBV7-2 with TRBJ2-6; 7 nucleotides line up with TRBD1. Germline loops: CDR1 SGHTA, CDR2 FQGNSA. The CDR3 has 18 amino acids. V gave up 0 bases and J gave up 4 bases; unmatched junction bases: 9. The CDR3, as DNA: TGTGCCAGCAGCTTAGCGGACACAGGGGTAGGAGGGGCCAACGTCCTGACTTTC. Translation: CASSLADTGVGGANVLTF.

The chain joins TRBV29-1 to TRBJ2-7, with 9 bases that match TRBD2. The CDR3 is 17 residues long. Germline CDR1 and CDR2: SQVTM and ANQGSEA. The junction had 15 bases not matched to a gene; V was cut back by 6 bases and J by 0 bases. This CDR3 reads CSVPDHRGGRASYEQYF. CDR3 DNA: TGCAGCGTCCCGGACCATAGGGGCGGGAGGGCCTCCTACGAGCAGTACTTC.

The chain is built from TRBV11-2 and TRBJ2-2; TRBD2 matches at 9 bases. This CDR3 is built from 16 residues. Germline trimming cut 5 bases from V and 4 bases from J; bases unmatched to any gene: 8. CDR1 and CDR2 (germline): SGHAT, FQNNGV. CDR3 bases: TGTGCCAGCAGCAACCGGGCGGGAGGGATCACCGGGGAGCTGTTTTTT. It is translated as CASSNRAGGITGELFF.